The rows below give T cell receptor beta chains drawn from one sample of a study of PD-L1 blockade in urothelial cancer. The protocol was immunoSEQ multiplex PCR, while the TCRdb copy is restricted to in-frame clones and leaves out a portion. Of tens of thousands of clones detected, about 75% appear once; the ten largest clones hold under 4.5%. Sequencing was performed on PBMCs, taken around atezolizumab (anti-PD-L1) treatment. Every receptor here comes from a man aged 70-80 years with urothelial cancer. The CDR3 runs from the conserved cysteine through the conserved F or W. The D gene is left open where the match is weak. Not all rows give a size; the values are once, few, many and, for expanded clones, a class.

abundance,j_gene,d_gene,v_gene,CDR3aa,CDR3nt
NA,TRBJ2-2,TRBD1,TRBV19,CASSARQGPAGELFF,TGTGCCAGTAGTGCAAGACAGGGGCCCGCCGGGGAGCTGTTTTTT
NA,TRBJ2-2,NA,TRBV7-2,CASSPFVNTGELFF,TGTGCCAGCAGCCCCTTTGTGAACACCGGGGAGCTGTTTTTT
NA,TRBJ2-7,NA,TRBV20-1,CSARVLYEQYF,TGCAGTGCCCGGGTCCTCTACGAGCAGTACTTC
few,TRBJ2-2,NA,TRBV29-1,CSVGTQTNTGELFF,TGCAGCGTGGGGACACAAACGAACACCGGGGAGCTGTTTTTT
NA,TRBJ1-2,NA,TRBV4-3,CASSQGEGRLYGYTF,TGCGCCAGCAGCCAAGGTGAGGGCAGACTCTATGGCTACACCTTC
once,TRBJ2-7,TRBD1,TRBV6-6,CASSKWGQGAGEQYF,TGTGCCAGCAGTAAATGGGGACAGGGGGCTGGAGAGCAGTACTTC
NA,TRBJ1-6,NA,TRBV9,CASSHGENNSPLHF,TGTGCCAGCAGCCACGGAGAGAATAATTCACCCCTCCACTTT
NA,TRBJ1-4,TRBD1,TRBV27,CASSFRTGRGEINEKLFF,TGTGCCAGCAGTTTTCGGACAGGGCGAGGGGAGATAAATGAAAAACTGTTTTTT
NA,TRBJ2-7,NA,TRBV10-3,CAIRKEGGFYEQYF,TGTGCCATCAGAAAAGAGGGCGGTTTCTACGAGCAGTACTTC
NA,TRBJ2-5,NA,TRBV15,CATSRTGLQETQYF,TGTGCCACCAGTAGAACAGGGCTTCAAGAGACCCAGTACTTC
NA,TRBJ1-2,NA,TRBV28,CASSFGAYGYTF,TGTGCCAGCAGTTTTGGAGCCTATGGCTACACCTTC
NA,TRBJ2-7,NA,TRBV11-2,CASSLAASRTLGFEYEQYF,TGTGCCAGCAGCTTAGCGGCCAGTAGAACCCTCGGGTTTGAATACGAGCAGTACTTC
once,TRBJ2-2,NA,TRBV11-1,CASSLFQGWTGELFF,TGTGCCAGCAGCTTATTCCAGGGATGGACCGGGGAGCTGTTTTTT
NA,TRBJ2-3,NA,TRBV4-3,CASSQDLVGADTQYF,TGCGCCAGCAGCCAAGATTTAGTAGGAGCAGATACGCAGTATTTT
NA,TRBJ1-2,NA,TRBV6-1,CASIYDGGTGGYTF,TGTGCCAGCATTTACGATGGCGGAACGGGAGGCTACACCTTC
NA,TRBJ1-2,TRBD1,TRBV4-1,CASSQGQGANYGYTF,TGCGCCAGCAGCCAAGGACAGGGGGCGAACTATGGCTACACCTTC